A single sample gave rise to the 10 T cell receptor beta chains below, sequenced in a study of long-term antiretroviral therapy in people with HIV. Samples were assayed with immunoSEQ v3.0 at survey level. Here immunoSEQ multiplex PCR was the method, and the copy in TCRdb shows in-frame clones only, minus some. The sample includes about 22,000 clones, about 85% seen only once; the top ten take 9% to 15%. The specimen comprised unsorted PBMCs, sampled 1.6 years after starting antiretroviral therapy. Source of these receptors: a man aged 40-50 years with HIV.

Only one count was recorded for this clone. The gene calls are TRBV7-9 and TRBJ2-7; 12 bases align to TRBD2. CDR1 and CDR2 from the germline V gene are SEHNR and FQNEAQ (reference sequence). The V and J ends lost 5 bases and 4 bases, in that order; junction bases with no gene match: 9. This CDR3 contains 16 residues. The CDR3 loop is CASSIPSGGAGYEQYF. CDR3 DNA: TGTGCCAGCAGCATCCCTAGCGGGGGGGCGGGATACGAGCAGTACTTC.

J is TRBJ1-1 and V is TRBV5-5; D is possibly TRBD1 (6 bases). The V and J ends lost 5 bases and 1 base respectively, with 12 bases between them. The CDR3 length is 14 residues. Germline assignment: CDR1 SGHKS and CDR2 YYEKEE (reference sequence). Written as DNA, the CDR3 is TGTGCCAGCAGTGTGAGGGGACAGAACACTGAAGCTTTCTTT. It encodes CASSVRGQNTEAFF.

The rearrangement uses TRBV6-1 and TRBJ2-7, with unresolved D. V lost 3 bases and J lost 3, with 12 bases in between. CDR3 length equals 14 residues. Germline CDR1 is MNHNS and CDR2 is SASEGT. The CDR3 loop is CASSEETYFYEQYF. CDR3 coding DNA: TGTGCCAGCAGTGAGGAAACGTATTTCTACGAGCAGTACTTC.

This clone was detected only once. The chain is built from TRBV6-4 and TRBJ2-3; TRBD2 might be the D (7 bases). This CDR3 is built from 15 residues. Per the germline V gene, CDR1 is MRHNA and CDR2 is SNTAGT. V lost 6 bases and J 6 bases, leaving 19 bases between the germline ends. CDR3 sequence reads: CASSPVGGAIDTQYF. The CDR3 nucleotides are TGTGCCAGCAGCCCGGTGGGGGGGGCGATTGATACGCAGTATTTT.

The rearrangement joins TRBV12-5 to TRBJ1-1, with D perhaps TRBD1 (6 bases). There are 16 residues in the CDR3. Germline CDR1 is LGHNT and CDR2 is FRNRAP. Trimming took 7 bases from V and 3 from J, leaving 21 bases between them. The CDR3 region is CASAPTRGRGHTEAFF. CDR3 nucleotides: TGTGCTAGTGCGCCGACCCGGGGCAGGGGACACACTGAAGCTTTCTTT.

The chain joins TRBV4-1 to TRBJ2-7; D might be TRBD1 or TRBD2, each matching 5 bases. CDR1 MGHRA and CDR2 YSYEKL come from the germline V gene. This CDR3 contains 12 residues. V was shortened by 3 bases and J by 4 bases, with 7 bases between the two germline ends. The CDR3 coding sequence is TGCGCCAGCAGCCAGGGGGTATACGAGCAGTACTTC. The encoded protein is CASSQGVYEQYF.

The rearrangement joins TRBV6-5 to TRBJ1-2; 10 bases line up with TRBD1. The CDR3 loop spans 14 amino acids. CDR1 is MNHEY and CDR2 is SVGAGI in the germline V gene. V shed 7 bases and J 7 bases; nucleotides not matched to a gene: 9. The DNA for the CDR3 is TGTGCCAGCACCCCGACAGGGGGCCTTCTTGGCTACACCTTC. This gives the protein CASTPTGGLLGYTF.

This clone was found a few times. Its ends do not fully match the called genes, so a read error is possible. The V and J genes are TRBV2 and TRBJ1-6; the D gene is possibly TRBD1 (5 bases). The germline V gene encodes CDR1 SNHLY and CDR2 FYNNEI. This CDR3 comprises 12 residues. The CDR3 reads CASGDSNSPLHF. The CDR3 nucleotides are TGTGCCAGCGGTGACAGTAATTCACCCCTCCACTTT. Supplemented by reference TRBV2 and TRBJ1-6, the full variable domain reads EPEVTQTPSHQVTQMGQEVILRCVPISNHLYFYWYRQILGQKVEFLVSFYNNEISEKSEIFDDQFSVERPDGSNFTLKIRSTKLEDSAMYFCASGDSNSPLHFGNGTRLTVT.

This chain joins TRBV19 and TRBJ1-1; tentatively, D is TRBD1 (6 bases). The ends were cut back, 8 bases at V and 1 base at J, with 14 bases in the middle. From germline, CDR1 is LNHDA and CDR2 SQIVND (reference sequence). This CDR3 is built from 14 residues. CDR3 sequence reads: CASQLGGGNTEAFF. The CDR3 nucleotides are TGTGCCAGTCAATTAGGGGGTGGGAACACTGAAGCTTTCTTT. Filled out from reference TRBV19 and TRBJ1-1, the complete variable domain reads DGGITQSPKYLFRKEGQNVTLSCEQNLNHDAMYWYRQDPGQGLRLIYYSQIVNDFQKGDIAEGYSVSREKKESFPLTVTSAQKNPTAFYLCASQLGGGNTEAFFGQGTRLTVV.

The chain's CDR3 is CSVGSSIYEQYF. The CDR3 nucleotides are TGCAGCGTTGGCAGTTCTATCTACGAGCAGTACTTC. The chain combines TRBV29-1 with TRBJ2-7; D is undetermined. Looked up from germline, CDR1 is SQVTM and CDR2 is ANQGSEA. The CDR3 is 12 amino acids. V lost 4 bases and J 3 bases, leaving 10 bases between the germline ends.